The next 13 T cell receptor beta chains were all read from a single sample in a study of blood T cells in healthy people across ages. Using a J-beta primer mix together with a sample-barcoded 5' primer, a second PCR was run for about 6 to 12 cycles. One entry per CDR3 protein results from TCRdb running MiXCR on the 5' RACE reads. The sample lists 600,000 to 800,000 distinct CDR3 sequences, roughly half occurring once. The sequenced sample consisted of blood. The receptors were gathered from a woman over 75 in good health.

J is TRBJ1-1 and V is TRBV18; no reliable D call. Germline-derived CDR1 and CDR2 are KGHSH and LQKENI. This CDR3 comprises 12 residues. V was pared by 6 bases and J by 11 bases, with 16 bases between. The DNA of the CDR3 is TGTGCCAGCTCGTCGGCGCGCACAGCGGCTTTCTTT. The encoded protein is CASSSARTAAFF.

In this sample, this clonotype turned up a few times. This sequence may be a read error, since a much larger clone differs from it by one base. CDR3 in amino acids: CASSWGAEQYF. CDR3 sequence (DNA): TGTGCCAGCAGCTGGGGGGCTGAGCAGTACTTC. The chain uses TRBV3-1 and TRBJ2-5; D might be TRBD1 or TRBD2, each matching 6 bases. V gave up 5 bases and J gave up 11 bases, with 12 bases separating them. CDR1 and CDR2 (germline): LGHDT, YNNKEL (reference sequence). This CDR3 is built from 11 residues.

Of note for this clonotype: A much larger clone sits a single nucleotide away, making a read error possible. The chain employs TRBV6-4 and TRBJ2-1; TRBD2 aligns across 8 bases. The DNA end is more similar to TRBJ2-7, so the J call may be wrong. In germline, CDR1 is MRHNA, CDR2 SNTAGT. This CDR3 has 14 residues. The CDR3 DNA reads TGTGCCAGCAGAAGAGCGGGAGACCACAATGAGCAGTACTTC. Protein: CASRRAGDHNEQYF.

The sample holds many counts of this clonotype. The chain links TRBV7-2 to TRBJ1-1; possible D gene TRBD1, 5 bases. The CDR3 sequence is 14 residues long. Germline CDR1 is SGHTA and CDR2 is FQGNSA. The germline V and J ends were trimmed by 2 bases and 1 base, with 8 bases remaining between them. The CDR3 DNA sequence: TGTGCCAGCAGCTTACTTGGGGCGAACACTGAAGCTTTCTTT. Translated, it gives CASSLLGANTEAFF.

This clonotype was picked up many times. The chain employs TRBV6-2 or TRBV6-3 and TRBJ2-7; D is perhaps TRBD2 (6 bases). V lost 7 bases and J lost 8, with 18 bases in between. The CDR3 covers 13 residues. Germline V gene sequence: CDR1 MNHEY, CDR2 SVGEGT. The DNA for the CDR3 is TGTGCCAGCATCGACACCGGGCGGGGACAGCAGTACTTC. It translates to CASIDTGRGQQYF.

The rearrangement uses TRBV25-1 and TRBJ1-3, with TRBD1 matching over 9 bases. The CDR3 has 15 amino acids. Germline CDR1 MGHDK, CDR2 SYGVNS. Trimming removed 4 bases from V and 8 bases from J; junction bases left unmatched: 9. The CDR3 sequence is CASSARDRELDTIYF. The CDR3 DNA is TGTGCCAGCAGTGCCAGGGACAGGGAGTTAGACACCATATATTTT. The full variable domain, completed using reference TRBV25-1 and TRBJ1-3, is EADIYQTPRYLVIGTGKKITLECSQTMGHDKMYWYQQDPGMELHLIHYSYGVNSTEKGDLSSESTVSRIRTEHFPLTLESARPSHTSQYLCASSARDRELDTIYFGEGSWLTVV.

This clonotype has only a few counts. The genes are TRBV9 and TRBJ2-1; 9 nucleotides match TRBD2. The V gene's germline CDR1 is SGDLS and CDR2 YYNGEE. With 10 bases clipped from V and 3 bases from J, the junction kept 8 bases outside the gene matches. The CDR3 consists of 14 residues. The CDR3 DNA reads as TGTGCCGGCACCATTAGCGGGAGCTACAATGAGCAGTTCTTC. It encodes CAGTISGSYNEQFF. Based on the CDR3 plus reference TRBV9 and TRBJ2-1, the full variable domain is DSGVTQTPKHLITATGQRVTLRCSPRSGDLSVYWYQQSLDQGLQFLIQYYNGEERAKGNILERFSAQQFPDLHSELNLSSLELGDSALYFCAGTISGSYNEQFFGPGTRLTVL.

About this clonotype itself: A single base separates this from a much larger clone, so it may be a read error. The gene calls are TRBV5-1 and TRBJ2-3; 10 positions agree with TRBD1. Germline V lookup: CDR1 SGHRS, CDR2 YFSETQ. The CDR3 runs to 17 residues. Trimming took 4 bases from V and 5 from J; bases not matched to a gene: 13. Here the CDR3 DNA reads TGCGCCAGCAGCGCAGACCGACAGGGGGCTTTGGGAGATACGCAGTATTTT. Its translation is CASSADRQGALGDTQYF.

In its sample, this clonotype was seen once. The genes are TRBV4-1 and TRBJ2-7, with 8 bases lining up with TRBD2. The CDR3 is made up of 16 amino acids. With V trimmed by 0 bases and J by 6 bases, 10 bases remained unmatched. Looked up from germline, CDR1 is MGHRA and CDR2 is YSYEKL. The CDR3, as DNA: TGCGCCAGCAGCCAAGAGATAGCGGGGCCCCCCTTCGAGCAGTACTTC. The encoded protein is CASSQEIAGPPFEQYF.

Regarding this clonotype: A much larger clone differs from this one at a single base, so this may be a read error. The chain carries TRBV12-3 or TRBV12-4 and TRBJ2-1; D is unclear. The CDR3 has 15 residues. V was trimmed by 7 bases and J by 7 bases, leaving 20 bases between them. The CDR3 bases are TGTGCCAGCACCCCGGGCCTAGTGGAGTCAAATGAGCAGTTCTTC. It specifies CASTPGLVESNEQFF.

This rearrangement joins TRBV3-1 to TRBJ2-1; tentatively, D is TRBD2 (5 bases). The germline gives CDR1 LGHDT, CDR2 YNNKEL (reference sequence). V was clipped by 4 bases and J by 3 bases, with 13 bases between them. The CDR3 is 15 amino acids. The CDR3 coding sequence is TGTGCCAGCAGCCCCGGGCGAGCGGACTACAATGAGCAGTTCTTC. Translating gives CASSPGRADYNEQFF.

There are a few counts of this clonotype. CDR3 protein: CSVQTGISNQPQHF. DNA for the CDR3: TGCAGCGTCCAGACAGGGATTAGCAATCAGCCCCAGCATTTT. The chain uses TRBV29-1 and TRBJ1-5; TRBD1 matches at 7 bases. The CDR3 consists of 14 residues. Germline CDR1 is SQVTM and CDR2 is ANQGSEA. The J segment lost 0 bases and the V segment lost 6 bases, leaving 5 bases of the junction unmatched.

The chain couples TRBV5-6 to TRBJ1-2, with D hard to call. V was clipped by 2 bases and J by 6 bases, with 8 bases between them. This CDR3 is 12 amino acids long. Germline V gives CDR1 SGHDT, CDR2 YYEEEE. CDR3: CASSLGCHGYTF. In DNA form, the CDR3 reads TGTGCCAGCAGCTTAGGGTGTCATGGCTACACCTTC.